One sample yielded the 3 T cell receptor beta chains listed below, sequenced in a study of blood T cell repertoires in COVID-19. Libraries were prepared by immunoSEQ multiplex PCR; TCRdb keeps only in-frame clonotypes and omits some of them. The sample records about 94,000 clones, 80% to 85% being singletons. The sequenced material came from peripheral blood. The receptors shown here come from a man in his sixties with acute or convalescent COVID-19.

This chain uses TRBV3-1 (or the pseudogene TRBV3-2) with TRBJ1-2; 7 bases match TRBD1. Germline values: CDR1 LGHDT, CDR2 YNNKEL (reference sequence). V trimming: 0 bases; J trimming: 8 bases; junction bases outside the gene matches: 9. CDR3 size: 15 residues. The CDR3 sequence: CASSQDGGQVLGYTF. In nucleotides, the CDR3 is TGTGCCAGCAGCCAAGACGGCGGACAGGTGTTGGGCTACACCTTC.

The chain has TRBV5-1 and TRBJ1-5; weak D call: TRBD1 (5 bases). With 0 bases removed from V and 0 bases from J, the gap between germline ends came to 7 bases. Germline-derived CDR1 and CDR2 are SGHRS and YFSETQ. This CDR3 is 15 amino acids long. CDR3 in DNA: TGCGCCAGCAGCTTGGGACAGAATAGCAATCAGCCCCAGCATTTT. Amino acid sequence: CASSLGQNSNQPQHF.

The chain has TRBV5-1 and TRBJ2-7, with D perhaps TRBD1 (6 bases). Trimming left V 6 bases short and J 1 base short, with 14 bases between. CDR1 and CDR2 (germline): SGHRS, YFSETQ. CDR3 length: 14 residues. The CDR3 is CASKGGMSSYEQYF. The CDR3 DNA sequence: TGCGCCAGCAAAGGGGGAATGTCGTCCTACGAGCAGTACTTC.